The 28 T cell receptor beta chains in this list originate from one sample, sequenced in a study of shared clonotypes between healthy human individuals. Using immunoSEQ multiplex PCR, the repertoire was profiled, and TCRdb retains in-frame clones only, with some absent. The table records roughly 1,100,000 clones, 75% of them present only once. Sequenced sample: memory CD4+ T cells sorted from blood. The subset is: CD45RA-negative fraction. The receptor source for this set is a man between 18 and 35 years old in good health.

The CDR3 sequence is CASSESVHNEQFF. DNA of the CDR3: TGTGCCAGCAGTGAGTCTGTCCACAATGAGCAGTTCTTC. The V gene is TRBV2, the J gene TRBJ2-1, with D hard to call. Trimming cost V 3 bases and J 5 bases, with 8 bases left between them. The CDR3 totals 13 residues. Germline CDR1 SNHLY, CDR2 FYNNEI.

V and J are TRBV28 and TRBJ1-2, with TRBD1 identical over 9 bases. From germline, CDR1 is MDHEN and CDR2 SYDVKM. Losses at the gene ends were 2 bases for V and 8 bases for J; bases not matched to a gene: 9. The CDR3 contains 15 residues. The CDR3 protein is CASSLPTGTGNGYTF. The CDR3 DNA is TGTGCCAGCAGTTTACCAACCGGGACAGGGAACGGCTACACCTTC.

This clone has a handful of counts. The chain joins TRBV2 to TRBJ1-2; unclear D gene. Germline assignment: CDR1 SNHLY and CDR2 FYNNEI. Trimming cost V 2 bases and J 5 bases, with 12 bases left between them. The CDR3 is 14 amino acids. The CDR3 sequence: CASSETNSLYGYTF. CDR3 DNA: TGTGCCAGCAGTGAAACAAACTCCCTATATGGCTACACCTTC. Using reference TRBV2 and TRBJ1-2 for the parts outside the CDR3, the full variable domain is EPEVTQTPSHQVTQMGQEVILRCVPISNHLYFYWYRQILGQKVEFLVSFYNNEISEKSEIFDDQFSVERPDGSNFTLKIRSTKLEDSAMYFCASSETNSLYGYTFGSGTRLTVV.

This chain uses TRBV25-1 with TRBJ1-6, with TRBD1 matching over 8 bases. The CDR3 is 15 amino acids. V trimming: 5 bases; J trimming: 7 bases; junction bases outside the gene matches: 7. Looked up from germline, CDR1 is MGHDK and CDR2 is SYGVNS. As DNA, the CDR3 is TGTGCCAGCAGTAGAGGACAGGGCTACAATTCACCCCTCCACTTT. Translation: CASSRGQGYNSPLHF.

The chain recombines TRBV10-3 with TRBJ2-5; TRBD1 is a possible D gene (6 bases). CDR3 length: 16 residues. Germline lookup yields CDR1 ENHRY and CDR2 SYGVKD. Trimming pared 2 bases from V and 1 base from J, leaving 14 bases between. Here the CDR3 reads CAISEAAGAVQETQYF. DNA for the CDR3: TGTGCCATCAGTGAGGCAGCAGGGGCCGTCCAAGAGACCCAGTACTTC.

This clone was detected only once. This chain links TRBV6-4 with TRBJ1-3; weak D call: TRBD1 (6 bases). The CDR3 consists of 16 residues. The V gene lost 4 bases and the J gene lost 7 bases, with 20 bases spanning the gap. Germline lookup yields CDR1 MRHNA and CDR2 SNTAGT. CDR3 in amino acids: CASSGGGRPRGNTIYF. The CDR3 DNA reads TGTGCCAGCAGTGGTGGAGGACGGCCGAGGGGGAACACCATATATTTT.

J is TRBJ2-7 and V is TRBV7-6; no clear D. Deletions cut 6 bases from V and 5 bases from J, with 14 bases between. This CDR3 contains 13 residues. Germline values: CDR1 SGHVS, CDR2 FNYEAQ. This CDR3 is CASSPTRFNEQYF. The CDR3 coding sequence is TGTGCCAGCAGTCCTACACGTTTCAACGAGCAGTACTTC. The variable domain in full, completed from reference TRBV7-6 and TRBJ2-7, reads GAGVSQSPRYKVTKRGQDVALRCDPISGHVSLYWYRQALGQGPEFLTYFNYEAQQDKSGLPNDRFSAERPEGSISTLTIQRTEQRDSAMYRCASSPTRFNEQYFGPGTRLTVT.

V is TRBV6-1 and J is TRBJ1-1; 8 positions agree with TRBD1. The CDR3 spans 12 residues. Germline CDR1 and CDR2: MNHNS and SASEGT. Losses at the gene ends were 10 bases for V and 3 bases for J; bases not matched to a gene: 4. The CDR3 DNA is TGTGCCACCACACAGGGGGACACTGAAGCTTTCTTT. Translated: CATTQGDTEAFF.

The chain joins TRBV11-2 to TRBJ1-2, with D possibly TRBD1 on 5 matching bases. V was trimmed by 1 base and J by 4 bases, leaving 10 bases between them. CDR3 length equals 14 residues. Germline CDR1 is SGHAT and CDR2 is FQNNGV. Written as DNA, the CDR3 is TGTGCCAGCAGCTTAGGAGGGACGGTCTATGGCTACACCTTC. Protein: CASSLGGTVYGYTF.

The rearrangement uses TRBV28 and TRBJ2-7; 9 bases are a match to TRBD2. The CDR3 runs 14 residues. Germline lookup yields CDR1 MDHEN and CDR2 SYDVKM. The V and J ends lost 6 bases and 7 bases, in that order; junction bases with no gene match: 10. The chain's CDR3 is CASSPGLATWEQYF. The CDR3 DNA sequence: TGTGCCAGCAGCCCGGGACTAGCTACGTGGGAGCAGTACTTC.

This clone showed up just once. The V call is TRBV10-2, the J call TRBJ1-1; a possible D gene is TRBD1 (6 bases). Germline lookup yields CDR1 WSHSY and CDR2 SAAADI. This CDR3 is built from 17 residues. V dropped 10 bases and J dropped 1 base, with 25 bases sitting between them. The CDR3 DNA reads TGCGCCACAACTGGGGGGGCGCTCGGTCCGGGGAACACTGAAGCTTTCTTT. Its protein product is CATTGGALGPGNTEAFF.

Note on this clone: This specimen includes other DNA sequences encoding the same CDR3. The genes are TRBV5-1 and TRBJ2-3; D not certain. V gave up 5 bases and J gave up 0 bases, with 7 bases separating them. Per germline, CDR1 SGHRS and CDR2 YFSETQ. The CDR3 length is 13 residues. The CDR3 sequence: CASREASTDTQYF. CDR3 nucleotides: TGCGCCAGCAGAGAGGCCAGCACAGATACGCAGTATTTT.

The rearrangement joins TRBV5-1 to TRBJ2-2, with no clear D. The CDR3 sequence is 13 residues long. Deletions cut 5 bases from V and 5 bases from J, with 10 bases between. CDR1 and CDR2 (germline): SGHRS, YFSETQ. CDR3 residues: CASSRVLTGELFF. CDR3 in DNA: TGCGCCAGCAGTCGGGTCCTAACCGGGGAGCTGTTTTTT.

V gene TRBV4-2 combines with J gene TRBJ2-1; tentative D call: TRBD1 (7 bases). V gave up 4 bases and J gave up 5 bases, with 18 bases separating them. Germline CDR1 LGHNA, CDR2 YNFKEQ. The CDR3 spans 16 residues. CDR3 DNA sequence: TGTGCCAGCAGCCCCCAGGGGGGAGACAAGGACAATGAGCAGTTCTTC. This encodes CASSPQGGDKDNEQFF.

This chain uses TRBV6-5 with TRBJ2-3, with a tentative D call TRBD2 (5 bases). Trimming removed 0 bases at V and 0 bases at J, with 10 bases between. Germline-derived CDR1 and CDR2 are MNHEY and SVGAGI. This CDR3 has 16 amino acids. Here the CDR3 reads CASSYSGVSSTDTQYF. In nucleotides, the CDR3 is TGTGCCAGCAGTTACTCCGGGGTTTCTAGCACAGATACGCAGTATTTT.

In regard to this clone: At the DNA level, this CDR3 is encoded by other sequences in the same sample as well. This rearrangement joins TRBV18 to TRBJ1-1; D not resolved. V lost 2 bases and J lost 3, with 7 bases in between. CDR1 is KGHSH and CDR2 is LQKENI in the germline V gene. CDR3 size: 13 residues. The CDR3 DNA is TGTGCCAGCTCACCATCTAGGGACACTGAAGCTTTCTTT. Translating gives CASSPSRDTEAFF.

The chain links TRBV30 to TRBJ2-7, with D unclear. The germline V gene encodes CDR1 GTSNPN and CDR2 SVGIG (reference sequence). Trimming removed 8 bases from V and 0 bases from J, with 8 bases in between. The CDR3 covers 11 residues. CDR3 protein: CAGLSSYEQYF. The CDR3 nucleotides read TGTGCCGGTCTGAGCTCCTACGAGCAGTACTTC.

This clone was counted a few times. The CDR3 region is CASRQGGYTF. CDR3 in DNA: TGTGCCAGCAGGCAGGGTGGCTACACCTTC. This chain joins TRBV6-5 and TRBJ1-2, with TRBD1 as a possible D gene (5 bases). V was pared by 6 bases and J by 7 bases, with 6 bases between. CDR3 length equals 10 residues. Germline V gene sequence: CDR1 MNHEY, CDR2 SVGAGI.

J is TRBJ1-6 and V is TRBV2; D perhaps matches TRBD1 (5 bases). Trimming removed 8 bases from V and 7 bases from J, with 12 bases in between. The CDR3 loop spans 13 amino acids. Germline V gene sequence: CDR1 SNHLY, CDR2 FYNNEI. The CDR3 DNA reads TGTGCCAGCCGTCTAGGGGAGAATTCACCCCTCCACTTT. Protein: CASRLGENSPLHF.

The chain carries TRBV27 and TRBJ2-3; 13 positions match TRBD2. Germline CDR1 is MNHEY and CDR2 is SMNVEV (reference sequence). The V segment lost 2 bases and the J segment 2 bases; nucleotides outside the gene matches: 13. CDR3 length equals 20 residues. CDR3 in DNA: TGTGCCAGCAGTTTAACGACAGGACGACTAGCGGGAGGTAACACAGATACGCAGTATTTT. It specifies CASSLTTGRLAGGNTDTQYF.

This chain joins TRBV5-1 and TRBJ2-3; 11 bases map to TRBD2. Germline V gene sequence: CDR1 SGHRS, CDR2 YFSETQ. Trimming at V came to 4 bases and at J to 4 bases, leaving 8 bases not matched to a gene. The CDR3 contains 16 residues. The CDR3 nucleotides are TGCGCCAGCAGCCTACAACTAGCGGGAGTATCAGATACGCAGTATTTT. It yields the protein CASSLQLAGVSDTQYF.

The J gene is TRBJ2-2, the V gene TRBV2, with D perhaps matching TRBD2 (6 bases). The length of the CDR3 is 15 residues. CDR1 and CDR2 (germline): SNHLY, FYNNEI. With 5 bases removed from V and 3 bases from J, the gap between germline ends came to 13 bases. The CDR3 region has the DNA TGTGCCAGCAGTCGGACTACCCTGGACACCGGGGAGCTGTTTTTT. Amino acids: CASSRTTLDTGELFF.

This clone showed up just once. The sample contains more than one DNA sequence encoding this CDR3. The chain combines TRBV6-1 with TRBJ2-3; 7 bases agree with TRBD2. Losses at the gene ends were 0 bases for V and 1 base for J; bases not matched to a gene: 4. The germline gives CDR1 MNHNS, CDR2 SASEGT. CDR3 length: 16 residues. Here the CDR3 DNA reads TGTGCCAGCAGTGAAGCGTCTAGCGGACGCACAGATACGCAGTATTTT. Its translation is CASSEASSGRTDTQYF.

The chain links TRBV6-5 to TRBJ1-1, with TRBD1 as a possible D gene (5 bases). Trimming pared 0 bases from V and 6 bases from J, leaving 11 bases between. CDR3 size: 14 residues. Germline V gene lookup returns CDR1 MNHEY and CDR2 SVGAGI. CDR3 nucleotides: TGTGCCAGCAGTTACTCGTCGCTGGGGCCTGAAGCTTTCTTT. Translation: CASSYSSLGPEAFF.

The gene calls are TRBV4-3 and TRBJ1-2; D possibly corresponds to TRBD1 (6 bases). There are 17 residues in the CDR3. Per the germline V gene, CDR1 is LGHNA and CDR2 is YSLEER. Trimming removed 4 bases from V and 0 bases from J, with 18 bases in between. CDR3: CASSRVQGPLSNYGYTF. The DNA of the CDR3 is TGCGCCAGCAGCCGGGTCCAGGGGCCCCTCTCTAACTATGGCTACACCTTC.

For this clone: A much bigger clone sits one base away, suggesting this may be a read error. The chain links TRBV7-9 to TRBJ2-3, with D possibly being TRBD1 (6 bases). From germline, CDR1 is SEHNR and CDR2 FQNEAQ (reference sequence). There are 16 residues in the CDR3. CDR3 residues: CASSLGKQGVTDTRYF. The CDR3 region has the DNA TGTGCCAGCAGCTTAGGTAAACAGGGCGTCACAGATACGCGGTATTTT.

The J gene is TRBJ2-3, the V gene TRBV10-3; 8 bases align to TRBD2. The CDR3 runs to 14 residues. Trimming took 4 bases from V and 6 from J; bases not matched to a gene: 6. The germline V gene encodes CDR1 ENHRY and CDR2 SYGVKD. As DNA, the CDR3 is TGTGCCATCAGTGGTAATAGCGGGATGGATACGCAGTATTTT. Translated: CAISGNSGMDTQYF.

The sample holds a few counts of this clone. The genes are TRBV7-2 and TRBJ2-7; D is undetermined. The germline V and J ends were trimmed by 5 bases and 2 bases, with 10 bases remaining between them. This CDR3 has 13 amino acids. CDR1 is SGHTA and CDR2 is FQGNSA in the germline V gene. The CDR3 here is CASSPTTAYEQYF. DNA for the CDR3: TGTGCCAGCAGCCCTACGACGGCCTACGAGCAGTACTTC.